This TCR beta chain came from a study of early T cells in non-severe SARS-CoV-2 infection. Whole-study context: The input, bulk RNA from unsorted whole blood, was sequenced, and chains were unpaired.

CDR3 size: 16 residues. Germline CDR1 and CDR2: SGHNT and YYREEE (reference sequence). Trimming cost V 0 bases and J 4 bases, with 14 bases left between them. Notes on the study in general: VDJdb-based annotation leaned toward anti-spike CD8 responses and missed private and CD4 specificities.

In regard to this clonotype: Its antigen is undetermined.

Unique molecular identifiers (one per individual cDNA molecule) were attached. One entry per CDR3 protein results from TCRdb running MiXCR on the 5' RACE reads. The sample shows some 87,000 distinct CDR3 sequences, 10% to 15% of them seen only once. The source of this sequence is an adult who was a healthcare worker with PCR-confirmed SARS-CoV-2 infection or an uninfected control (not recorded which). Sequencing was carried out using whole blood. The chain recombines TRBV5-4 with TRBJ2-1, with a tentative D call TRBD2 (5 bases). The CDR3 nucleotides are TGTGCCAGCAGCTTGGACGGGGTCCGTCTGTACAATGAGCAGTTCTTC. Its translation is CASSLDGVRLYNEQFF.